The rows below give T cell receptor beta chains drawn from one sample of a study of blood T cell repertoires in COVID-19. Profiled with immunoSEQ multiplex PCR; TCRdb holds only in-frame clones, not every one. The table lists some 91,000 clones, approximately 90% of them singletons, with 1.7% in the top ten. Sequences were obtained from peripheral blood. Source of these receptors: a man in his 60s with acute or convalescent COVID-19. CDR3s include the opening cysteine and the closing phenylalanine or tryptophan. Each record gives: V gene, CDR3 length, CDR3 protein.

v_call: TRBV2; cdr3_length: 14; cdr3_aa: CAINRDRDYNEQFF
v_call: TRBV27; cdr3_length: 13; cdr3_aa: CASSFRGTDTQYF
v_call: TRBV7-9; cdr3_length: 15; cdr3_aa: CASSLASGGTDTQYF
v_call: TRBV18; cdr3_length: 14; cdr3_aa: CASSSGVSGNTIYF
v_call: TRBV29-1; cdr3_length: 12; cdr3_aa: CSVFEGATEAFF
v_call: TRBV28; cdr3_length: 14; cdr3_aa: CASSSGKRNTEAFF
v_call: TRBV5-1; cdr3_length: 14; cdr3_aa: CASSLVGGPDTQYF
v_call: TRBV12-5; cdr3_length: 14; cdr3_aa: CASDTRENQETQYF
v_call: TRBV5-6; cdr3_length: 15; cdr3_aa: CASSLGPTEYNEQFF
v_call: TRBV19; cdr3_length: 13; cdr3_aa: CASSIGAQQGAFF
v_call: TRBV19; cdr3_length: 13; cdr3_aa: CASMGQGHYGYTF
v_call: TRBV27; cdr3_length: 15; cdr3_aa: CASSLRGTLGEKLFF
v_call: TRBV30; cdr3_length: 12; cdr3_aa: CAWSVDIRGYTF
v_call: TRBV7-8; cdr3_length: 13; cdr3_aa: CASSRNTGNTIYF
v_call: TRBV5-1; cdr3_length: 14; cdr3_aa: CASSPGQGTGEQYF
v_call: TRBV3-1/TRBV3-2; cdr3_length: 16; cdr3_aa: CASNGLGTGALGEQFF